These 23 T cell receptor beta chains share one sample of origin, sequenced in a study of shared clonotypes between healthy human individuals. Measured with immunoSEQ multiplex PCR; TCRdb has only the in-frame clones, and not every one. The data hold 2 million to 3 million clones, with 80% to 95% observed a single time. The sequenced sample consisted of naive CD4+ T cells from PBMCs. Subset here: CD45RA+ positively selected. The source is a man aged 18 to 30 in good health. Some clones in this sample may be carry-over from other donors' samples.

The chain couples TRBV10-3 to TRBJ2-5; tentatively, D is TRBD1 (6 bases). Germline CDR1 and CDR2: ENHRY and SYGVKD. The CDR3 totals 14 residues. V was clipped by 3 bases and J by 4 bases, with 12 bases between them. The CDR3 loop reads CAISDGTLGETQYF. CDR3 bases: TGTGCCATCAGTGACGGGACATTGGGAGAGACCCAGTACTTC.

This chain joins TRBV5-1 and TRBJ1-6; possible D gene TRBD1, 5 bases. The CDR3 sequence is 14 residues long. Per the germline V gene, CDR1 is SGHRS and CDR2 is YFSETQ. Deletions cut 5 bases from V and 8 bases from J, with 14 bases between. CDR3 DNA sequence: TGCGCCAGCAGGCTCCGGGACGGAGATTCACCCCTCCACTTT. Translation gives CASRLRDGDSPLHF.

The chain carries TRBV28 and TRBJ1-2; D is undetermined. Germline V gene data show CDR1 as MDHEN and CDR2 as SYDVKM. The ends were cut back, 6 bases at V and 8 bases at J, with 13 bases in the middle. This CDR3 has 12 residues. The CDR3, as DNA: TGTGCCAGCAGGAACCCGACCAGAGGCTACACCTTC. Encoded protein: CASRNPTRGYTF.

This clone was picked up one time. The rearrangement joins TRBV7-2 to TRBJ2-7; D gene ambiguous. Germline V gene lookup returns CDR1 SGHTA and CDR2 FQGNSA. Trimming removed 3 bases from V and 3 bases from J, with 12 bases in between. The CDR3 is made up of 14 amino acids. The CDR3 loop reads CASSLGSRIYEQYF. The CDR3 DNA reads TGTGCCAGCAGCTTGGGCAGTCGAATCTACGAGCAGTACTTC.

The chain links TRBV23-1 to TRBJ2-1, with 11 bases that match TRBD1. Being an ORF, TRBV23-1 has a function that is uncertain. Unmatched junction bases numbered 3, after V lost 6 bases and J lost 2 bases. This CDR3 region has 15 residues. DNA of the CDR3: TGCGCCAGCAGCCGGACAGGGGGCCCCTACAATGAGCAGTTCTTC. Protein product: CASSRTGGPYNEQFF.

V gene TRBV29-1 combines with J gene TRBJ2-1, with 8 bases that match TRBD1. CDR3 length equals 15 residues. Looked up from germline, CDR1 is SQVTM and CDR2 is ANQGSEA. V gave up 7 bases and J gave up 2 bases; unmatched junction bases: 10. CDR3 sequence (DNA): TGCAGCGCGCAGGGCCTCAGGGGGCCCTACAATGAGCAGTTCTTC. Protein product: CSAQGLRGPYNEQFF.

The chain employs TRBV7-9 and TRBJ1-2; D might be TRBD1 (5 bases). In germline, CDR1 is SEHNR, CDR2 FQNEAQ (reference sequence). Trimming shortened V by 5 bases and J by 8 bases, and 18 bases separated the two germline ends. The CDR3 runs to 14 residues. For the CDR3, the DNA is TGTGCCAGCAGCCAAGGGCAGGGATATCACGGCTACACCTTC. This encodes CASSQGQGYHGYTF.

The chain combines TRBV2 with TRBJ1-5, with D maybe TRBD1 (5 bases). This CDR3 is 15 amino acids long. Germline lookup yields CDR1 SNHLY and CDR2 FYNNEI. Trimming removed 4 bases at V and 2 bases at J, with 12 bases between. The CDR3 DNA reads TGTGCCAGCAGTGTAGGGGAAGTTGGCAATCAGCCCCAGCATTTT. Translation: CASSVGEVGNQPQHF.

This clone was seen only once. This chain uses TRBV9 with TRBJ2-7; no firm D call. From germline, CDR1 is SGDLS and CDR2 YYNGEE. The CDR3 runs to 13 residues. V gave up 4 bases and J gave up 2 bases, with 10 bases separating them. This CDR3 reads CASSPRPAYEQYF. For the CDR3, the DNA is TGTGCCAGCAGCCCCCGTCCAGCCTACGAGCAGTACTTC.

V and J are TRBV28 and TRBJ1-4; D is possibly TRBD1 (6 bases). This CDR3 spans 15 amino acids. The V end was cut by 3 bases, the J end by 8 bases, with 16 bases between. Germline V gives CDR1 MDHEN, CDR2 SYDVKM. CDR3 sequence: CASSLAGGMGEKLFF. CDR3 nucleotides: TGTGCCAGCAGTTTGGCGGGGGGCATGGGAGAAAAACTGTTTTTT. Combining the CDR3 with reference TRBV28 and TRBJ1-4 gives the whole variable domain DVKVTQSSRYLVKRTGEKVFLECVQDMDHENMFWYRQDPGLGLRLIYFSYDVKMKEKGDIPEGYSVSREKKERFSLILESASTNQTSMYLCASSLAGGMGEKLFFGSGTQLSVL.

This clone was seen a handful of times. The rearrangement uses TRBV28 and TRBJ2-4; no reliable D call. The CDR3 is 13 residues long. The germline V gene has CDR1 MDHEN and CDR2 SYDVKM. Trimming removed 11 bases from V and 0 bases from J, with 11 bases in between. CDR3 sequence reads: CAFSTRAKNIQYF. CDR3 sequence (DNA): TGTGCCTTTTCGACACGAGCCAAAAACATTCAGTACTTC.

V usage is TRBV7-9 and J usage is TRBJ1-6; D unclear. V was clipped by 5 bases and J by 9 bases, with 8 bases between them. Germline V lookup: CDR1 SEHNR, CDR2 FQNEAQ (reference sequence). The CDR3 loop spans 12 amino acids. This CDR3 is CASSPSISPLHF. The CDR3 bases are TGTGCCAGCAGCCCAAGTATTTCACCCCTCCACTTT.

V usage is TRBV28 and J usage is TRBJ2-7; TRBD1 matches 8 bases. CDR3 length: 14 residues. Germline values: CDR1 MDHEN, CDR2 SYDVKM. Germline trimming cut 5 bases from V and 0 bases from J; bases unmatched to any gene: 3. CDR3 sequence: CASSRQGNSYEQYF. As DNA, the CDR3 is TGTGCCAGCAGTCGACAGGGGAACTCCTACGAGCAGTACTTC.

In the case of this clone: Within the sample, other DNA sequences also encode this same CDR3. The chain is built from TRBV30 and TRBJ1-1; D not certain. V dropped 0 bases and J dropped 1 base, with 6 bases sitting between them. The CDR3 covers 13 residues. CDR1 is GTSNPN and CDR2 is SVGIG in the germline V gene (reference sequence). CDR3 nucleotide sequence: TGTGCCTGGAGTGTGTCGGAGAACACTGAAGCTTTCTTT. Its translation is CAWSVSENTEAFF.

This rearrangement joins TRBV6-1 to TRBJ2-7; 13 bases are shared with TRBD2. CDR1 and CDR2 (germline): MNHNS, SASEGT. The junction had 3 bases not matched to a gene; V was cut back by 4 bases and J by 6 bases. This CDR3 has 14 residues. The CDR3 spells CASSGTSGSAEQYF. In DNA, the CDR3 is TGTGCCAGCAGTGGGACTAGCGGGAGTGCCGAGCAGTACTTC.

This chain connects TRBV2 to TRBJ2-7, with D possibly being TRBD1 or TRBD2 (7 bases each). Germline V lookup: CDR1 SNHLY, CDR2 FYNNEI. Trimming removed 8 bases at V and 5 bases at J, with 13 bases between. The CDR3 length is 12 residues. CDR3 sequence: CASRGGGHEQYF. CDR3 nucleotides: TGTGCCAGCCGGGGAGGGGGCCACGAGCAGTACTTC.

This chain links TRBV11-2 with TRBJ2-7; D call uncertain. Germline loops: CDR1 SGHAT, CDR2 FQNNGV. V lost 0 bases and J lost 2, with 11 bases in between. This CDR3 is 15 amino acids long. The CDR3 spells CASSLDLGIAYEQYF. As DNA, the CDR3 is TGTGCCAGCAGCTTAGATCTGGGTATAGCCTACGAGCAGTACTTC. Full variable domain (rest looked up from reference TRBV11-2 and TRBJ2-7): EAGVAQSPRYKIIEKRQSVAFWCNPISGHATLYWYQQILGQGPKLLIQFQNNGVVDDSQLPKDRFSAERLKGVDSTLKIQPAKLEDSAVYLCASSLDLGIAYEQYFGPGTRLTVT.

CDR3 in amino acids: CAASLMRGSEQFF. CDR3 coding DNA: TGTGCCGCTAGTTTAATGCGCGGGAGTGAGCAGTTCTTC. This chain connects TRBV19 to TRBJ2-1; 7 bases are shared with TRBD2. Germline CDR1 LNHDA, CDR2 SQIVND (reference sequence). Unmatched junction bases numbered 13, after V lost 11 bases and J lost 9 bases. The length of the CDR3 is 13 residues.

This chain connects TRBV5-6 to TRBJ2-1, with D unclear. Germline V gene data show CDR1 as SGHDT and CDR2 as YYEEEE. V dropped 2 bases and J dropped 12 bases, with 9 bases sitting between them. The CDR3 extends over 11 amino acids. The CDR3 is CASSFYGVQFF. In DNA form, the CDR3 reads TGTGCCAGCAGCTTTTATGGGGTGCAGTTCTTC.

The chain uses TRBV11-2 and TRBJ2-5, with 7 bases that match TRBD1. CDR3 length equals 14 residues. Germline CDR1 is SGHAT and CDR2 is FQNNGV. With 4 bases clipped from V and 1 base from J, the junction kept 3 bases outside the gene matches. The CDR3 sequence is CASSSRDSQETQYF. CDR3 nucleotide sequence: TGTGCCAGCAGCTCCCGGGACAGCCAAGAGACCCAGTACTTC. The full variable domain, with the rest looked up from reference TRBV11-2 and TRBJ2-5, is EAGVAQSPRYKIIEKRQSVAFWCNPISGHATLYWYQQILGQGPKLLIQFQNNGVVDDSQLPKDRFSAERLKGVDSTLKIQPAKLEDSAVYLCASSSRDSQETQYFGPGTRLLVL.

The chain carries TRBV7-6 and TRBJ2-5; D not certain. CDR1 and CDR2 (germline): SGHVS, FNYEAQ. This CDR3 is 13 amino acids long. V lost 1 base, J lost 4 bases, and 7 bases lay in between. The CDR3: CASSLGIGETQYF. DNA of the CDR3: TGTGCCAGCAGCTTAGGAATTGGAGAGACCCAGTACTTC.

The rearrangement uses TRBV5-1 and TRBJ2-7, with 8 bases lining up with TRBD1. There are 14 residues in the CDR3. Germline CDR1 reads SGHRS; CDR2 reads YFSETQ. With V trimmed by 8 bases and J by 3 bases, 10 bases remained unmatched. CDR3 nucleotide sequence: TGCGCCAGTATGTCTTGGACAGGGAGCTACGAGCAGTACTTC. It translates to CASMSWTGSYEQYF.

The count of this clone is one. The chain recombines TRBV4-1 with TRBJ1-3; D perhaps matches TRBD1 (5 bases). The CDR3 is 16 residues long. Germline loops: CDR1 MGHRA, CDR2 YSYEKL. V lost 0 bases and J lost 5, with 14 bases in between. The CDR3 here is CASSQDTGGMRNTIYF. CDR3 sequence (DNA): TGCGCCAGCAGCCAAGATACAGGAGGGATGCGAAACACCATATATTTT.